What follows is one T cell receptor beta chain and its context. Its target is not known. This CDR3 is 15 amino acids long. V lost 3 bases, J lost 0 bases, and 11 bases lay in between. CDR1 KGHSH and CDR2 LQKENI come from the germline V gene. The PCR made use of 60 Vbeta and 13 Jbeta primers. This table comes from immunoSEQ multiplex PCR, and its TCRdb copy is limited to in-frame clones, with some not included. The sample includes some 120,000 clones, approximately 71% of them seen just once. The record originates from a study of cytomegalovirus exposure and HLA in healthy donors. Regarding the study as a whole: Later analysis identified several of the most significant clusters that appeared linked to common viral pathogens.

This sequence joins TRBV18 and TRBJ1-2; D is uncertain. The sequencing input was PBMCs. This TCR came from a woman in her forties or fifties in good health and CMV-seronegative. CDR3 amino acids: CASSPGHQANYGYTF. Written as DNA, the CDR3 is TGTGCCAGCTCACCGGGTCACCAGGCTAACTATGGCTACACCTTC.